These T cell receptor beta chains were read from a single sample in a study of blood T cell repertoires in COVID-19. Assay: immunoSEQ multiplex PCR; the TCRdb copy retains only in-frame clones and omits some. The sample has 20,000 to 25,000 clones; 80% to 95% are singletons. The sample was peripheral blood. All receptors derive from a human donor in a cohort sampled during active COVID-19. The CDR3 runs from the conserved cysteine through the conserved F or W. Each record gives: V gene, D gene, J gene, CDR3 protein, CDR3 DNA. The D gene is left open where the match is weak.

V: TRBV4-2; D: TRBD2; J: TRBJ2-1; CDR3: CASSPTSGGYNEQFF; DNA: TGTGCCAGCAGCCCGACTAGCGGGGGGTACAATGAGCAGTTCTTC
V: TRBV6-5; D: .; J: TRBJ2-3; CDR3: CASREEADTDTQYF; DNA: TGTGCCAGCAGGGAGGAGGCAGACACAGATACGCAGTATTTT
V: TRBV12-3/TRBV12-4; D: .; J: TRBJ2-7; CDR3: CASSLRLYEQYF; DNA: TGTGCCAGCAGTTTGAGGCTCTACGAGCAGTACTTC
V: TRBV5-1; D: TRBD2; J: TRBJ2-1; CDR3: CASSPSGGDNEWQFF; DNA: TGCGCCAGCAGCCCGTCCGGGGGGGACAATGAGTGGCAGTTCTTC
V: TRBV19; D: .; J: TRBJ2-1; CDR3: CASSIPGSGEQFF; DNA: TGTGCCAGTAGTATACCGGGGAGCGGTGAGCAGTTCTTC
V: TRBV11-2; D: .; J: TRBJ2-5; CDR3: CASSISETQYF; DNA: TGTGCCAGCAGCATTAGCGAGACCCAGTACTTC
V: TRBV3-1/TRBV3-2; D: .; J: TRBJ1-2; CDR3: CASSQEGLLKANYGYTF; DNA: TGTGCCAGCAGCCAAGAGGGACTACTGAAAGCTAACTATGGCTACACCTTC
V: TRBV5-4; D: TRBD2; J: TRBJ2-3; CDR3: CASSFGGGGTDTQYF; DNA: TGTGCCAGCAGCTTCGGGGGGGGCGGTACAGATACGCAGTATTTT
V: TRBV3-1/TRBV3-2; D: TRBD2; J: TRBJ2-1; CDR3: CASSQVHRGDNEQFF; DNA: TGTGCCAGCAGCCAAGTACACCGGGGGGACAATGAGCAGTTCTTC
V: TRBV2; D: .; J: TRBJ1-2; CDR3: CASSEVEAGSNYGYTF; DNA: TGTGCCAGCAGTGAAGTTGAAGCAGGTTCTAACTATGGCTACACCTTC
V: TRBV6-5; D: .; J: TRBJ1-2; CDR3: CASSYSLGSGYTF; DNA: TGTGCCAGCAGTTACTCCCTTGGGAGTGGCTACACCTTC
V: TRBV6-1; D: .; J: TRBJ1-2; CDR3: CASSDRVARGRLYGYTF; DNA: TGTGCCAGCAGTGATAGGGTAGCCAGGGGTCGCCTCTATGGCTACACCTTC
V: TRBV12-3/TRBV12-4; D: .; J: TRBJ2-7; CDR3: CASSFRQFYEQYF; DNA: TGTGCCAGCAGTTTTAGACAGTTCTACGAGCAGTACTTC
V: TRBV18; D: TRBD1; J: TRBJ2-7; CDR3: CASSLQGTVYEQYF; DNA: TGTGCCAGCTCACTACAGGGGACGGTCTACGAGCAGTACTTC
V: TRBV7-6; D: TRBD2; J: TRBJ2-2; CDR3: CASSLDSRELAVTGELFF; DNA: TGTGCCAGCAGCTTAGATTCCAGGGAACTAGCGGTCACCGGGGAGCTGTTTTTT
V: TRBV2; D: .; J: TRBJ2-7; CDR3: CASSDSLREQYF; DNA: TGTGCCAGCAGTGATTCGCTACGCGAGCAGTACTTC
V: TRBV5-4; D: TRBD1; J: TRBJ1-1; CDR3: CASSRLSGQANTEAFF; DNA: TGTGCCAGCAGCCGACTAAGTGGACAGGCGAACACTGAAGCTTTCTTT
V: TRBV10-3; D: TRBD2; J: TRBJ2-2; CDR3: CAISSSGGNTGELFF; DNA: TGTGCCATCAGCTCTAGCGGGGGGAACACCGGGGAGCTGTTTTTT
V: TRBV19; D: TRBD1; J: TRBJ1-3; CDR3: CASIKQGNSGNTIYF; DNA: TGTGCCAGTATCAAACAGGGGAACTCTGGAAACACCATATATTTT
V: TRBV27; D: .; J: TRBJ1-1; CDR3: CASFLGGSTEAFF; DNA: TGTGCCAGCTTCCTCGGGGGGAGCACTGAAGCTTTCTTT
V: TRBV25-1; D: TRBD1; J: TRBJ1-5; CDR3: CASSASGQGFQPQHF; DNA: TGTGCCAGCAGTGCCTCGGGACAGGGGTTTCAGCCCCAGCATTTT
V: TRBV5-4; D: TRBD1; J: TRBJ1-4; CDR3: CASSLTAGTGYEKLFF; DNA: TGTGCCAGCAGCTTAACAGCCGGGACAGGGTATGAAAAACTGTTTTTT